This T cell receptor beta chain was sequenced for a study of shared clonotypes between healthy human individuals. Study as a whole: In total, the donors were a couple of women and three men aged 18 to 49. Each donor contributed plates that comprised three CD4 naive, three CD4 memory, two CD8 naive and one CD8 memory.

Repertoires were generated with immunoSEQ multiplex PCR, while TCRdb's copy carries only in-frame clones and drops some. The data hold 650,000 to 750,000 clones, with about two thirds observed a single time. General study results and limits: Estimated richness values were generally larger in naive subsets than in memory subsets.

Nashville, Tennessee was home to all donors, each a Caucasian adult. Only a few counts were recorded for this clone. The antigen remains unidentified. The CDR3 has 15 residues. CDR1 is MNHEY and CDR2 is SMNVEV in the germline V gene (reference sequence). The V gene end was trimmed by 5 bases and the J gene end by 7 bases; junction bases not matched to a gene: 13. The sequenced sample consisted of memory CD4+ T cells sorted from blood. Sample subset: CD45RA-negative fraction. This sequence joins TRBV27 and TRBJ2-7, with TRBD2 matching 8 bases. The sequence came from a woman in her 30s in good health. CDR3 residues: CASSPELAASGEQYF. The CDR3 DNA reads TGTGCCAGCAGTCCCGAACTAGCGGCCTCCGGGGAGCAGTACTTC.